Ten or more counts support the clone carrying this TCR beta chain. CDR1 is SGHTA and CDR2 is FQGNSA in the germline V gene. CDR3 length: 15 amino acids. The junction had 3 bases not matched to a gene; V was cut back by 5 bases and J by 2 bases. Regarding time point: persistent/refractory GD, antithyroid drugs over 5 years with positive TRAb. There was RNA extracted from PBMCs, and the TCR library was made from it. This entry comes from a study of regulatory T cells in long-lasting Graves disease. Arm-PCR of CDR3 regions with iRepertoire HTBI primers generated TCR beta libraries. Each CDR3 protein is one row after TCRdb ran MiXCR on the multiplex PCR reads. The profile covers fewer than 450,000 distinct CDR3 sequences, with around 20% appearing a single time and approximately 26% taken by the ten largest.

Specimen: peripheral blood mononuclear cells (PBMCs), collected when the disease was refractory, from a patient treated with antithyroid drugs. The clonotype was recovered from a female donor with Graves disease. This chain links TRBV7-2 with TRBJ2-7, with 13 bases fitting TRBD2. CDR3 in amino acids: CASSRLAGGPYEQYF. The CDR3 nucleotides are TGTGCCAGCAGCCGACTAGCGGGAGGTCCCTACGAGCAGTACTTC.